This T cell receptor (beta chain) appears in the sequencing data of a study of T cells in Graves' hyperthyroidism and ophthalmopathy. Findings of the study overall: Ophthalmopathy cases were set apart from stable hyperthyroidism by a 13 V-J model.

Amplified TCR beta CDR3 regions derived from RNA transcripts. A set of HTBI primers served as the primers for a first-round RT-PCR of the TCR CDR3. TCRdb redid the calling of the multiplex PCR reads with MiXCR, one entry per CDR3 protein. The sample has 450,000 to 500,000 distinct CDR3 sequences, about 20% seen once. The study based diagnoses on clinical symptoms, serum thyroxine and TRAb, thyroid ultrasound and orbital computed tomography. This clonotype was recorded at least ten times. Its antigen is undetermined. CDR3 length equals 16 residues. The V gene's germline CDR1 is MDHEN and CDR2 SYDVKM. V lost 5 bases and J 1 base, leaving 17 bases between the germline ends.

Sequenced input: blood. The rearrangement uses TRBV28 and TRBJ1-2, with D maybe TRBD1 (6 bases). The clonotype was recovered from a woman aged 70-85 years with Graves' ophthalmopathy. In DNA, the CDR3 is TGTGCCAGCAGTCAGAGACAGGACCACTATAACTATGGCTACACCTTC. Translated: CASSQRQDHYNYGYTF.